The 9 T cell receptor beta chains listed next were all sequenced from one sample in a study of T cells after yellow fever vaccination (dated by TCRdb to about 2019). The treatment or condition label of this sample denotes: live attenuated yellow fever vaccine strain. The library was generated by 5' RACE. Sequencing was carried out with an Illumina HiSeq 2500. The raw public data were reprocessed by TCRdb itself: fastp quality trimming at Q25, MiXCR clonotype calling, in-frame beta chains only. For every CDR3 protein sequence, its rows merge into one entry that carries the most common genes and DNA. In all, the sample holds 610,000 or so distinct CDR3 sequences, and about 12% of those were seen once. The biggest ten clones account for under 15% of the sample. This sample comprised PBMCs, obtained on the day of the yellow fever booster vaccination. These receptors came from a man aged 25 to 40 who received the YFV17D yellow fever vaccine.

Notes on this clonotype: Likely a read error: the CDR3 ends without its conserved phenylalanine or tryptophan. The genes are TRBV5-4 and TRBJ2-1, with D unresolved. V was cut by 3 bases and J by 5 bases, with 6 bases left in between. CDR3 length: 12 residues. The germline gives CDR1 SGHNT, CDR2 YYREEE (reference sequence). The chain's CDR3 is CASSWEDNEQFS. CDR3 nucleotides: TGTGCCAGCAGCTGGGAAGACAATGAGCAGTTCTCC.

CDR3 bases: TGTGCCAGCAGCTTAGGGGGAACAGTTAGCAATCAGCCCCAGCATTTT. This gives the protein CASSLGGTVSNQPQHF. J is TRBJ1-5 and V is TRBV7-2; D unresolved. The CDR3 consists of 16 residues. From germline, CDR1 is SGHTA and CDR2 FQGNSA. The germline V and J ends were trimmed by 1 base and 0 bases, with 10 bases remaining between them.

The chain recombines TRBV5-4 with TRBJ2-7; D unclear. There are 14 residues in the CDR3. The germline CDR1 and CDR2 sequences are SGHNT and YYREEE (reference sequence). Between the trimmed V and J ends, which lost 0 bases and 2 bases, there was a span of 9 bases. CDR3 sequence reads: CASSLDASAYEQYF. CDR3 nucleotide sequence: TGTGCCAGCAGCTTGGACGCCAGTGCCTACGAGCAGTACTTC.

This clonotype was counted only a few times. The V gene is TRBV7-3, the J gene TRBJ2-1, with D perhaps TRBD1 (6 bases). V lost 5 bases, J lost 9 bases, and 17 bases lay in between. Germline V gene data show CDR1 as SGHTA and CDR2 as FQGTGA. This CDR3 spans 14 amino acids. This CDR3 is CASSDRDIRSEQFF. CDR3 coding DNA: TGTGCCAGCAGCGACCGGGACATCCGCTCTGAGCAGTTCTTC.

A few counts support this clonotype. This chain links TRBV4-2 with TRBJ2-3, with 7 bases lining up with TRBD2. CDR3 length: 15 amino acids. The V and J ends lost 1 base and 6 bases, in that order; junction bases with no gene match: 7. The germline V gene has CDR1 LGHNA and CDR2 YNFKEQ. The CDR3 DNA is TGTGCCAGCAGCCAAGGGGGGAGGGAGAGGGATACGCAGTATTTT. Translating it yields CASSQGGRERDTQYF.

This sequence joins TRBV29-1 and TRBJ2-2; maybe TRBD2 (5 bases). Germline V gene lookup returns CDR1 SQVTM and CDR2 ANQGSEA. The V and J ends lost 2 bases and 8 bases respectively, with 33 bases between them. The CDR3 runs to 20 residues. Here the CDR3 DNA reads TGCAGCGTTGAATATCCCCCTCACCACACCGGGGTCCTGGGTGTTGGGGAGCTGTTTTTT. This codes for CSVEYPPHHTGVLGVGELFF.

The chain joins TRBV20-1 to TRBJ1-2; D is ambiguous. Germline assignment: CDR1 DFQATT and CDR2 SNEGSKA (reference sequence). Trimming took off 6 bases at V and 4 bases at J, with 18 bases between the two ends. This CDR3 has 14 amino acids. CDR3 sequence: CSAQIVGKGYGYTF. The DNA for the CDR3 is TGCAGTGCCCAGATTGTGGGGAAGGGCTATGGCTACACCTTC.

This chain uses TRBV20-1 with TRBJ2-1; 14 bases are shared with TRBD2. This CDR3 spans 16 amino acids. J lost 3 bases, V lost 4 bases, and 5 bases had no gene match. Germline V gene lookup returns CDR1 DFQATT and CDR2 SNEGSKA (reference sequence). The CDR3 protein is CSATGLAGGRYNEQFF. The CDR3 DNA reads TGCAGTGCTACCGGACTAGCGGGAGGACGCTACAATGAGCAGTTCTTC.

This chain joins TRBV6-5 and TRBJ2-3; D might be TRBD2 (5 bases). Trimming left V 3 bases short and J 5 bases short, with 12 bases between. There are 14 residues in the CDR3. Germline CDR1 MNHEY, CDR2 SVGAGI. CDR3 sequence: CASSYTLGVDTQYF. The CDR3 DNA is TGTGCCAGCAGTTATACCCTCGGGGTAGATACGCAGTATTTT.